These T cell receptor beta chains were read from a single sample in a study of human CD8 memory T cell subsets. TCRdb processed the 5' RACE reads again and assigns one entry to each CDR3 protein, with no DNA. In total, the table holds around 10,000 distinct CDR3 sequences. Input material: CD8+ T cells from PBMCs. These receptors originate from a human donor in good health. The CDR3 runs from the conserved cysteine through the conserved F or W. The size field is filled for only some rows; it gives once, few, many or a size class.

cdr3_length	clone_size	v_call	j_call	cdr3_aa
17	.	TRBV10-3	TRBJ1-1	CATTTGAPDPSNTEAFF
15	.	TRBV7-8	TRBJ2-7	CASSLGASGIPEQYF
16	.	TRBV27	TRBJ2-1	CASSLIGSGDYNEQFF
15	.	TRBV19	TRBJ2-1	CASTLGAGGSRKQFF
12	.	TRBV20-1	TRBJ1-2	CSARTGGRGYTF
14	medium-sized	TRBV29-1	TRBJ1-1	CSASQGTRNTEAFF
14	.	TRBV12-3/TRBV12-4	TRBJ1-5	CASNEGGLHQPQHF
15	.	TRBV4-1	TRBJ1-2	CASSQGQGTGSGYTF
13	large	TRBV2	TRBJ2-1	CASSEAPAGEQFF
13	.	TRBV6-5	TRBJ1-2	CASSIDSLYGYTF
19	.	TRBV7-6	TRBJ1-1	CASSSVGWGTAIMNTEAFF
13	.	TRBV7-9	TRBJ1-1	CASSPSRASEAFF
13	.	TRBV7-9	TRBJ2-5	CASSRDIQETQYF
11	.	TRBV5-6	TRBJ1-1	CASILGTEAFF
13	.	TRBV23-1	TRBJ1-5	CASSPGSNQPQHF